A single sample is the source of the 15 T cell receptor beta chains below, sequenced in a study of T-cell memory formation after mild COVID-19. TCRdb re-derived calls from the 5' RACE reads in MiXCR, one entry per CDR3 protein. The table shows around 320,000 distinct CDR3 sequences, with more than 13% occurring only once. The sample consisted of PBMCs or a T cell subset sorted from them (not recorded which). The receptor source for this set is a man younger than 35 who had mild COVID-19 (a few samples of this study predate the infection). Cell type and time point are not known.

This clonotype was seen at least ten times. The CDR3 loop is CASSWTGGTEAFF. The DNA for the CDR3 is TGTGCCAGCAGCTGGACAGGGGGCACTGAAGCTTTCTTT. The chain carries TRBV7-3 and TRBJ1-1, with TRBD1 matching over 10 bases. The CDR3 totals 13 residues. CDR1 is SGHTA, CDR2 FQGTGA, per germline. Losses at the gene ends were 4 bases for V and 4 bases for J; bases not matched to a gene: 0. Variable domain in full (rest from reference TRBV7-3 and TRBJ1-1): GAGVSQTPSNKVTEKGKYVELRCDPISGHTALYWYRQSLGQGPEFLIYFQGTGAADDSGLPNDRFFAVRPEGSVSTLKIQRTERGDSAVYLCASSWTGGTEAFFGQGTRLTVV.

This clonotype was recorded at least ten times. V is TRBV18 and J is TRBJ1-1; D remains ambiguous. CDR3 length: 12 residues. Germline V gene sequence: CDR1 KGHSH, CDR2 LQKENI. Trimming removed 2 bases at V and 1 base at J, with 2 bases between. In DNA form, the CDR3 reads TGTGCCAGCTCACCATGGAACACTGAAGCTTTCTTT. This codes for CASSPWNTEAFF.

The V and J genes are TRBV7-2 and TRBJ1-2; D uncertain. V lost 1 base, J lost 5 bases, and 5 bases lay in between. Germline CDR1 and CDR2: SGHTA and FQGNSA. This CDR3 has 12 amino acids. The CDR3: CASSLGRYGYTF. CDR3 sequence (DNA): TGTGCCAGCAGCTTAGGGAGGTATGGCTACACCTTC.

This clonotype was found a few times. V is TRBV7-3 and J is TRBJ1-1, with D unclear. This CDR3 has 13 residues. CDR1 and CDR2 (germline): SGHTA, FQGTGA. Trimming took 2 bases from V and 10 from J, leaving 14 bases between them. The CDR3 reads CASSLSAGTIAFF. As DNA, the CDR3 is TGTGCCAGCAGCTTATCGGCGGGTACAATAGCTTTCTTT.

This chain uses TRBV7-6 with TRBJ2-7; 7 nucleotides line up with TRBD2. In germline, CDR1 is SGHVS, CDR2 FNYEAQ. The CDR3 length is 13 residues. After removal of 1 base from V and 6 bases from J, the junction contained 3 bases not matched to a gene. The CDR3 DNA reads TGTGCCAGCAGCTTAGGTGGGGGGGGCGAGCAGTACTTC. This encodes CASSLGGGGEQYF.

DNA for the CDR3: TGCAGTGCTAGCCCCCAACTCCGAGCTAACTATGGCTACACCTTC. Translated: CSASPQLRANYGYTF. The chain carries TRBV20-1 and TRBJ1-2; D gene uncertain. The CDR3 has 15 residues. Germline CDR1 reads DFQATT; CDR2 reads SNEGSKA (reference sequence). Between the trimmed V and J ends, which lost 3 bases and 0 bases, there was a span of 14 bases.

In its sample, this clonotype was seen a few times. This rearrangement joins TRBV6-2 or TRBV6-3 to TRBJ2-7; a weak D match, TRBD1 (7 bases). The CDR3 sequence is 15 residues long. Trimming stripped 6 bases from V and 6 bases from J, with 21 bases between. Germline lookup yields CDR1 MNHEY and CDR2 SVGEGT. The CDR3 loop reads CASRPTTGRMGEQYF. For the CDR3, the DNA is TGTGCCAGCAGACCTACGACAGGGAGGATGGGCGAGCAGTACTTC.

This chain connects TRBV27 to TRBJ1-2, with D perhaps matching TRBD1 (5 bases). V gave up 6 bases and J gave up 5 bases, with 10 bases separating them. Looked up from germline, CDR1 is MNHEY and CDR2 is SMNVEV (reference sequence). This CDR3 has 12 residues. The CDR3 region is CASRGEAYGYTF. Here the CDR3 DNA reads TGTGCCAGCAGGGGGGAAGCTTATGGCTACACCTTC.

V gene TRBV4-3 combines with J gene TRBJ2-7, with D perhaps matching TRBD2 (6 bases). The germline gives CDR1 LGHNA, CDR2 YSLEER. V was clipped by 1 base and J by 6 bases, with 13 bases between them. This CDR3 spans 14 amino acids. CDR3 nucleotide sequence: TGCGCCAGCAGCCAAGGGTGGGGGGTCGGCGAGCAGTACTTC. Translation: CASSQGWGVGEQYF.

The chain employs TRBV27 and TRBJ2-7; TRBD1 matches 7 bases. This CDR3 has 13 residues. CDR1 MNHEY and CDR2 SMNVEV come from the germline V gene (reference sequence). V dropped 2 bases and J dropped 6; count of bases not matched to a gene: 4. As DNA, the CDR3 is TGTGCCAGCAGTTTACTCAGGGGGTCCGAGCAGTACGTC. Its protein product is CASSLLRGSEQYV.

The chain joins TRBV27 to TRBJ1-3; D unclear. The CDR3 spans 12 residues. V was cut by 6 bases and J by 4 bases, with 7 bases left in between. Per the germline V gene, CDR1 is MNHEY and CDR2 is SMNVEV (reference sequence). The CDR3 DNA is TGTGCCAGCAGAGATATAGGAAACACCATATATTTT. Its protein is CASRDIGNTIYF.

This clonotype was detected ten times or more. At one boundary the junction diverges from the germline segment, which might be a read error. The CDR3 sequence: CASSSTGAGKNEQFF. In DNA form, the CDR3 reads TGTGCTAGCAGTTCAACAGGGGCCGGAAAAAATGAGCAGTTCTTC. V is TRBV7-7 and J is TRBJ2-1, with 7 bases aligning to TRBD1. The CDR3 loop spans 15 amino acids. Looked up from germline, CDR1 is SSHAT and CDR2 is FNYEAQ (reference sequence).

The chain is built from TRBV7-9 and TRBJ2-7; no definite D call. The J call may be mistaken, given a closer DNA end match to TRBJ2-5. The germline V gene encodes CDR1 SEHNR and CDR2 FQNEAQ (reference sequence). This CDR3 spans 14 amino acids. The CDR3 here is CASSADWRQETQYF. In DNA form, the CDR3 reads TGTGCCAGCAGCGCCGACTGGAGACAAGAGACCCAGTACTTC.

The chain joins TRBV4-1 to TRBJ1-1, with a tentative D call TRBD1 (5 bases). Trimming cost V 0 bases and J 0 bases, with 11 bases left between them. Germline CDR1 is MGHRA and CDR2 is YSYEKL. This CDR3 spans 16 amino acids. Here the CDR3 reads CASSQEPGQLNTEAFF. The DNA for the CDR3 is TGCGCCAGCAGCCAAGAGCCAGGGCAGTTGAACACTGAAGCTTTCTTT.

In this sample, this clonotype turned up a few times. The chain joins TRBV20-1 to TRBJ2-1; D ambiguous. The length of the CDR3 is 13 residues. Trimming left V 5 bases short and J 3 bases short, with 11 bases between. The germline CDR1 and CDR2 sequences are DFQATT and SNEGSKA (reference sequence). The CDR3 sequence is CSAALRNYNEQFF. The DNA of the CDR3 is TGCAGTGCTGCCTTGAGGAACTACAATGAGCAGTTCTTC.